This section outlines one T cell receptor (beta chain) sequence together with its context. In the original analysis: Estimated nucleated cell counts came from reference gene primer amplification. The repertoire was sequenced with immunoSEQ multiplex PCR; TCRdb's copy has only in-frame clones and lacks some. Clonal size and the V and J genes are those of that table, whereas D and trimming came from the DNA. The sample holds about 430,000 clones, 85% to 90% seen once. The CDR3 is 12 residues long. Germline V lookup: CDR1 SQVTM, CDR2 ANQGSEA. Between the trimmed V and J ends, which lost 7 bases and 5 bases, there was a span of 12 bases. Cohorts were based on clinical histories the participants reported. The sample originates from a study of blood T cell repertoires in COVID-19. Overall study context: The study drew acute and convalescent COVID-19 samples from the United States, Italy and Spain. PBMCs, B-cell-depleted T cells, or T cells provided the cDNA or gDNA that made up the material.

The receptor was derived from a man aged 25 to 45 who had recovered from COVID-19. The chain employs TRBV29-1 and TRBJ2-1, with D possibly matching TRBD2 (6 bases). Sequenced material: PBMCs or T cells enriched from blood (not recorded which). Written as DNA, the CDR3 is TGCAGCGGGGGGGACTTACACAATGAGCAGTTCTTC. Translated: CSGGDLHNEQFF.